Shown below are 23 T cell receptor beta chains from a single sample sequenced in a study of blood T cells in healthy people across ages. Sample-barcoded 5' priming and a J-beta primer mix drove a second PCR of 7 to 11 cycles. Via MiXCR, TCRdb re-called the 5' RACE reads, giving one row per CDR3 protein. The sample gives around 1.5 million distinct CDR3 sequences, 42% of which show up once; 6.5% to 10% is in the top ten. Sequenced: blood. These receptors originate from a woman between 18 and 29 years old in good health.

As regards this clonotype: One base away lies a much larger clone, so this may be a sequencing read error. V is TRBV28 and J is TRBJ2-5; TRBD1 agrees at 11 bases. After removal of 10 bases from V and 5 bases from J, the junction contained 9 bases not matched to a gene. The CDR3 is made up of 14 amino acids. Looked up from germline, CDR1 is MDHEN and CDR2 is SYDVKM. The CDR3 here is CANARTGGWETQYF. The CDR3 DNA reads TGTGCCAACGCACGGACAGGGGGCTGGGAGACCCAGTACTTC.

The chain uses TRBV13 and TRBJ2-7; no definite D call. Germline lookup yields CDR1 PRHDT and CDR2 FYEKMQ (reference sequence). V was clipped by 5 bases and J by 7 bases, with 18 bases between them. The CDR3 length is 14 residues. The CDR3 sequence is CASSRFRPAWEQYF. The CDR3 DNA is TGTGCCAGCAGCCGCTTCCGCCCGGCTTGGGAGCAGTACTTC.

This clonotype was detected a few times. V is TRBV4-2 and J is TRBJ1-5; tentative D call: TRBD1 (6 bases). CDR1 is LGHNA, CDR2 YNFKEQ, per germline. The V end lost 6 bases, the J end lost 7 bases, and 19 bases lay between the germline ends. The length of the CDR3 is 15 residues. The CDR3 protein is CASSLELGGGQPQHF. The CDR3 coding sequence is TGTGCCAGCAGTCTTGAGCTGGGGGGCGGGCAGCCCCAGCATTTT.

The V and J genes are TRBV9 and TRBJ2-7; D might be TRBD1 or TRBD2, each matching 5 bases. The DNA end is more similar to TRBJ2-5, so the J call may be wrong. The CDR3 is made up of 15 amino acids. The germline gives CDR1 SGDLS, CDR2 YYNGEE. The CDR3, as DNA: TGTGCCAGCAGCGTAGGACCCAGTGAGGGGGAGACCCAGTACTTC. Encoded protein: CASSVGPSEGETQYF.

This clonotype was counted between two and nine times. V is TRBV27 and J is TRBJ2-7, with TRBD2 identical over 8 bases. V gave up 6 bases and J gave up 2 bases; unmatched junction bases: 6. Germline-derived CDR1 and CDR2 are MNHEY and SMNVEV (reference sequence). There are 14 residues in the CDR3. The CDR3 bases are TGTGCCAGCAGGCCGGGAGGGTCAGCCTACGAGCAGTACTTC. Protein: CASRPGGSAYEQYF.

CDR3 residues: CSAERSGGRYEQYF. Written as DNA, the CDR3 is TGCAGTGCCGAGCGGAGCGGGGGACGGTACGAGCAGTACTTC. The chain is built from TRBV20-1 and TRBJ2-5, with 8 bases aligning to TRBD2. The J call could be wrong; TRBJ2-7 is a better fit for the DNA end. CDR1 and CDR2 from the germline V gene are DFQATT and SNEGSKA (reference sequence). The CDR3 covers 14 residues.

V usage is TRBV6-6 and J usage is TRBJ2-4; 13 positions agree with TRBD2. The J call could be wrong; TRBJ2-7 is a better fit for the DNA end. Germline V lookup: CDR1 MNHNY, CDR2 SVGAGI (reference sequence). The CDR3 loop spans 16 amino acids. The CDR3 reads CASSYPGTSGDHEQYF. The DNA for the CDR3 is TGTGCCAGCAGTTACCCTGGGACTAGCGGGGACCACGAGCAGTACTTC.

The V call is TRBV10-3, the J call TRBJ2-5; 7 nucleotides align to TRBD1. V shed 7 bases and J 13 bases; nucleotides not matched to a gene: 12. Germline loops: CDR1 ENHRY, CDR2 SYGVKD. The CDR3 spans 12 residues. The DNA for the CDR3 is TGTGCCATCAATAGTAATCGACAGGGTACGTACTTC. This sequence encodes CAINSNRQGTYF.

The chain couples TRBV12-3 or TRBV12-4 to TRBJ2-1; a weak D match, TRBD1 (6 bases). Trimming took off 7 bases at V and 4 bases at J, with 17 bases between the two ends. The CDR3 spans 15 residues. CDR3 in amino acids: CASNSDSGPYNEQFF. CDR3 bases: TGTGCCAGCAACTCGGACAGCGGCCCTTACAATGAGCAGTTCTTC.

The V call is TRBV27, the J call TRBJ2-4, with TRBD1 matching over 7 bases. With the DNA end fitting TRBJ2-7 better, the J assignment may be wrong. The CDR3 length is 14 residues. The germline V gene encodes CDR1 MNHEY and CDR2 SMNVEV (reference sequence). The CDR3 loop is CASSFSGTDYEQYF. The CDR3 nucleotides read TGTGCCAGCAGTTTCTCCGGGACAGACTACGAGCAGTACTTC.

The chain carries TRBV7-2 and TRBJ1-1, with D possibly matching TRBD1 (6 bases). This CDR3 is built from 14 residues. Trimming removed 2 bases from V and 5 bases from J, with 12 bases in between. Per the germline V gene, CDR1 is SGHTA and CDR2 is FQGNSA. CDR3 bases: TGTGCCAGCAGCTTACGGGGGCAGGGGACTGAAGCTTTCTTT. It yields the protein CASSLRGQGTEAFF. Full variable domain (outside the CDR3, taken from reference TRBV7-2 and TRBJ1-1): GAGVSQSPSNKVTEKGKDVELRCDPISGHTALYWYRQSLGQGLEFLIYFQGNSAPDKSGLPSDRFSAERTGGSVSTLTIQRTQQEDSAVYLCASSLRGQGTEAFFGQGTRLTVV.

The rearrangement uses TRBV6-2 or TRBV6-3 and TRBJ2-5, with D unresolved. The last part of the DNA fits TRBJ2-7 better; the J call may be wrong. CDR1 is MNHEY, CDR2 SVGEGT, per germline. This CDR3 region has 14 residues. CDR3 nucleotides: TGTGCCAGCAGTTCTGAGTACGGTGTCTACGAGCAGTACTTC. Protein: CASSSEYGVYEQYF.

The CDR3 protein is CSAPTSREAPEQYF. The CDR3, as DNA: TGCAGTGCTCCAACTAGTCGGGAGGCCCCCGAGCAGTACTTC. V is TRBV20-1 and J is TRBJ2-7, with TRBD2 matching 7 bases. Germline assignment: CDR1 DFQATT and CDR2 SNEGSKA (reference sequence). The CDR3 extends over 14 amino acids. The J segment lost 6 bases and the V segment lost 5 bases, leaving 13 bases of the junction unmatched.

This sequence joins TRBV5-1 and TRBJ2-2, with 11 bases fitting TRBD2. The CDR3 is made up of 15 amino acids. Germline V gene data show CDR1 as SGHRS and CDR2 as YFSETQ. The J segment lost 5 bases and the V segment lost 7 bases, leaving 7 bases of the junction unmatched. CDR3 DNA: TGCGCCAGCCCCTCACTAGCGGGAGTAACCGGGGAGCTGTTTTTT. This sequence encodes CASPSLAGVTGELFF.

The rearrangement links TRBV6-5 to TRBJ2-5, with 9 bases fitting TRBD1. The CDR3 covers 16 residues. With V trimmed by 5 bases and J by 3 bases, 10 bases remained unmatched. Germline V gives CDR1 MNHEY, CDR2 SVGAGI. Here the CDR3 reads CASSTIPGQGKETQYF. DNA for the CDR3: TGTGCCAGCAGTACAATCCCGGGACAGGGCAAAGAGACCCAGTACTTC.

CDR3 coding DNA: TGCAGCGTTGTAGGGGCCGTCAGCTCCTACGAGCAGTACTTC. Its translation: CSVVGAVSSYEQYF. This chain connects TRBV29-1 to TRBJ2-7, with D perhaps matching TRBD1 (5 bases). Germline CDR1 SQVTM, CDR2 ANQGSEA. The CDR3 length is 14 residues. V lost 4 bases, J lost 0 bases, and 13 bases lay in between.

This clonotype has more than one count but fewer than ten. The chain recombines TRBV2 with TRBJ2-4; 10 nucleotides match TRBD2. The DNA end is more similar to TRBJ2-7, so the J call may be wrong. CDR1 SNHLY and CDR2 FYNNEI come from the germline V gene. The CDR3 has 14 residues. The CDR3 DNA sequence: TGTGCCAGCAGTGTGCTAGCGGGAGTGTACGAGCAGTACTTC. Encoded protein: CASSVLAGVYEQYF.

In its sample, this clonotype was seen many times. This chain uses TRBV20-1 with TRBJ2-1; 7 bases are a match to TRBD1. Unmatched junction bases numbered 9, after V lost 4 bases and J lost 0 bases. Germline-derived CDR1 and CDR2 are DFQATT and SNEGSKA (reference sequence). The CDR3 covers 16 residues. The CDR3 sequence is CSAIRGGQSSYNEQFF. For the CDR3, the DNA is TGCAGTGCTATACGTGGGGGACAGAGCTCCTACAATGAGCAGTTCTTC.

J is TRBJ1-6 and V is TRBV27; D remains ambiguous. V dropped 0 bases and J dropped 8 bases, with 14 bases sitting between them. CDR3 length equals 16 residues. Germline CDR1 reads MNHEY; CDR2 reads SMNVEV (reference sequence). The CDR3 protein is CASSLSAGQEDSPLHF. Written as DNA, the CDR3 is TGTGCCAGCAGTTTATCGGCGGGCCAGGAGGATTCACCCCTCCACTTT.

This clonotype was recorded a few times. The V call is TRBV5-5, the J call TRBJ2-1, with 9 nucleotides matching TRBD2. CDR1 SGHKS and CDR2 YYEKEE come from the germline V gene (reference sequence). Trimming took 1 base from V and 1 from J; bases not matched to a gene: 3. The CDR3 runs to 16 residues. The CDR3 region is CASSLSSGVSYNEQFF. CDR3 sequence (DNA): TGTGCCAGCAGCTTGTCTAGCGGGGTTTCCTACAATGAGCAGTTCTTC.

About this clonotype: This may be a read error, as it is one base from a much larger clone. The genes are TRBV28 and TRBJ2-1; no clear D. The CDR3 is made up of 13 amino acids. Germline-derived CDR1 and CDR2 are MDHEN and SYDVKM. The CDR3 reads CARSLFVYNEQFF. The CDR3 region has the DNA TGTGCCCGCAGTTTGTTTGTATACAATGAGCAGTTCTTC.

Points on this clonotype: Just one base apart from a much larger clone, this may be a read error. V is TRBV6-2 or TRBV6-3 and J is TRBJ2-5; D call uncertain. The CDR3 extends over 12 amino acids. Deletions cut 10 bases from V and 1 base from J, with 10 bases between. From germline, CDR1 is MNHEY and CDR2 SVGEGT. The CDR3 loop reads CANSDVQETQYF. In DNA form, the CDR3 reads TGTGCCAACAGCGACGTCCAAGAGACCCAGTACTTC.

This clonotype was found many times. The chain joins TRBV5-6 to TRBJ1-2, with D uncertain. V lost 0 bases, J lost 0 bases, and 12 bases lay in between. The CDR3 has 16 amino acids. Germline V lookup: CDR1 SGHDT, CDR2 YYEEEE. The CDR3 DNA is TGTGCCAGCAGCTTGGAGGTTCTCGACTCTAACTATGGCTACACCTTC. Its protein product is CASSLEVLDSNYGYTF. The full variable domain, its missing parts supplied by reference TRBV5-6 and TRBJ1-2, is DAGVTQSPTHLIKTRGQQVTLRCSPKSGHDTVSWYQQALGQGPQFIFQYYEEEERQRGNFPDRFSGHQFPNYSSELNVNALLLGDSALYLCASSLEVLDSNYGYTFGSGTRLTVV.